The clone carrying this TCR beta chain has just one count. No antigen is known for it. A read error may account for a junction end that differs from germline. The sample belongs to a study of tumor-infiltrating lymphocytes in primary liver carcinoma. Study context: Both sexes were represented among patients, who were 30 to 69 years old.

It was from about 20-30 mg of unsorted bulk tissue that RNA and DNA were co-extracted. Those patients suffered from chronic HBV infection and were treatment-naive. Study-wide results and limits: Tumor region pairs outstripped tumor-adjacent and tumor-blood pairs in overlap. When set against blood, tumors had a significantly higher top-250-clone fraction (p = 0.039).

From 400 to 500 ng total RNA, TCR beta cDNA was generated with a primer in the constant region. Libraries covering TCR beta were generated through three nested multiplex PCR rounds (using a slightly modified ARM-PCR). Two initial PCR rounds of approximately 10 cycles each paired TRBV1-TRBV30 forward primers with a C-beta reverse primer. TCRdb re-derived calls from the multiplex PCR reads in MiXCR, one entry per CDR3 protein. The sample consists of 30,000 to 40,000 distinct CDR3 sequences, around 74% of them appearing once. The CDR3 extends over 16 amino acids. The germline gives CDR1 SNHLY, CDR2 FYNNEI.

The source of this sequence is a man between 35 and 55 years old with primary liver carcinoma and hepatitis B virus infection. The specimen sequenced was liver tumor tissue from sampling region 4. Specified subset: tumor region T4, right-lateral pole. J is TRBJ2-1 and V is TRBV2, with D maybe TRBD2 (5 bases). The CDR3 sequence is CASSEAGGLLYNEQLF. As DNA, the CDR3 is TGTGCCAGCAGTGAAGCGGGCGGGTTGCTCTACAATGAGCAGCTCTTC.